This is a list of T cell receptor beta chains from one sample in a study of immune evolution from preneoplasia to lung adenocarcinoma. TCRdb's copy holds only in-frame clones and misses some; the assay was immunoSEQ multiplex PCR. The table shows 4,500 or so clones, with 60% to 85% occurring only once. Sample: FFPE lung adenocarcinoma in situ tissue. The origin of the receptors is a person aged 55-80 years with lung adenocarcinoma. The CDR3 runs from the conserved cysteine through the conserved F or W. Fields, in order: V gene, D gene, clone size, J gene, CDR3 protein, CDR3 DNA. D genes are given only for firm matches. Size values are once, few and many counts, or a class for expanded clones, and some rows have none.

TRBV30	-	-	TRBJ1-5	CAWSGQPGRPQHF	TGTGCCTGGAGCGGACAGCCCGGTCGGCCCCAGCATTTT
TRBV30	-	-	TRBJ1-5	CAWSPNSNQPQHF	TGTGCCTGGAGTCCTAATAGCAATCAGCCCCAGCATTTT
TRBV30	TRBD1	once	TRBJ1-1	CAWTLGQGRSEAFF	TGTGCCTGGACCCTGGGACAGGGGCGGTCTGAAGCTTTCTTT
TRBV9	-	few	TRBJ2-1	CASSVGGADYNEQFF	TGTGCCAGCAGCGTAGGAGGGGCCGACTACAATGAGCAGTTCTTC
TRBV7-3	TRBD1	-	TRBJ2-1	CASSPPRQGLHVGQFF	TGTGCCAGCAGCCCCCCCCGACAGGGCCTACACGTTGGGCAGTTCTTC
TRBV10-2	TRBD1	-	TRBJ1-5	CASSVQGDLNQPQHF	TGCGCCAGCAGTGTTCAGGGGGACCTAAATCAGCCCCAGCATTTT
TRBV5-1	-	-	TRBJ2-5	CASSLLRIKETQYF	TGCGCCAGCAGCTTGCTCCGGATCAAAGAGACCCAGTACTTC
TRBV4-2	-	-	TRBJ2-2	CASSQVRGGTGELFF	TGTGCCAGCAGCCAAGTGAGGGGTGGCACCGGGGAGCTGTTTTTT
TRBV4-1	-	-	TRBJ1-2	CASSHEGRDGINGYTF	TGCGCCAGCAGCCACGAAGGGAGGGACGGCATTAATGGCTACACCTTC
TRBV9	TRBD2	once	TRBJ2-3	CASRSGGAVDTQYF	TGTGCCAGCAGAAGCGGGGGGGCCGTAGATACGCAGTATTTT
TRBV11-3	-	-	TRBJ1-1	CASSLEGGTEAFF	TGTGCCAGCAGCTTAGAAGGGGGCACTGAAGCTTTCTTT
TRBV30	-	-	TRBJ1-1	CAWSVIYGMSTEAFF	TGTGCCTGGAGTGTAATCTACGGGATGAGCACTGAAGCTTTCTTT
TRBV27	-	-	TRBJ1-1	CASSLYGGMNTEAFF	TGTGCCAGCAGTTTATATGGGGGGATGAACACTGAAGCTTTCTTT
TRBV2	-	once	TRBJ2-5	CASSVSGRVWETQYF	TGTGCCAGCAGTGTATCGGGCAGGGTGTGGGAGACCCAGTACTTC
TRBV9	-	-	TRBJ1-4	CASSVFGGKEKLFF	TGTGCCAGCAGCGTATTCGGGGGGAAGGAAAAACTGTTTTTT
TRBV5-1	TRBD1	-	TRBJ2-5	CASSPTGEETQYF	TGCGCCAGTAGCCCCACAGGGGAGGAGACCCAGTACTTC
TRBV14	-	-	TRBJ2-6	CASSQEPLGTYGRLSGANVLTF	TGTGCCAGCAGCCAAGAGCCGTTGGGGACATACGGCAGGCTCTCTGGGGCCAACGTCCTGACTTTC
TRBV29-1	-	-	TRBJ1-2	CSALLQGDYGYTF	TGCAGCGCCTTGCTACAGGGTGACTATGGCTACACCTTC
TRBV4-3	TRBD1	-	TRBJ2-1	CASSPTGVLRYNEQFF	TGCGCCAGCAGCCCAACAGGGGTGCTAAGATACAATGAGCAGTTCTTC
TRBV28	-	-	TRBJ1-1	CASSSTGGFRKTEAFF	TGTGCCAGCAGTTCGACGGGGGGTTTCAGAAAGACTGAAGCTTTCTTT
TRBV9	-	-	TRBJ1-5	CASSVADTSNQPQHF	TGTGCCAGCAGCGTAGCTGACACTAGCAATCAGCCCCAGCATTTT
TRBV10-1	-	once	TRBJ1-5	CASSVPGERGDSNQPQHF	TGCGCCAGCAGCGTCCCGGGGGAGAGAGGCGATAGCAATCAGCCCCAGCATTTT
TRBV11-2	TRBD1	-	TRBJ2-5	CASSLSPGGWETQYF	TGTGCCAGCAGCTTATCGCCAGGGGGCTGGGAGACCCAGTACTTC
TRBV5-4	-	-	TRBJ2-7	CASSFGGGIRYEQYF	TGTGCCAGCAGCTTTGGGGGCGGAATAAGATACGAGCAGTACTTC
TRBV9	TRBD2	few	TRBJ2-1	CASSSGLASYNEQFF	TGTGCCAGCAGCTCGGGACTAGCCTCCTACAATGAGCAGTTCTTC
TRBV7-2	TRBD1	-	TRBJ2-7	CASSLRDSSYEQYF	TGTGCCAGCAGCTTACGGGACAGCTCCTACGAGCAGTACTTC
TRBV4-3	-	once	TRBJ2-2	CASSQDRGDGELFF	TGCGCCAGCAGCCAAGATAGAGGGGACGGGGAGCTGTTTTTT
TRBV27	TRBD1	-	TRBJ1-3	CASSPGTGVGNTIYF	TGTGCCAGCAGCCCAGGGACAGGGGTAGGAAACACCATATATTTT
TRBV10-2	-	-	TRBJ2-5	CASSDLDFLSQETQYF	TGCGCCAGCAGTGACTTGGATTTCCTCTCCCAAGAGACCCAGTACTTC
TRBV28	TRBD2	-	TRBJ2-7	CSGGGRGTSEQYF	TGTTCCGGCGGCGGGCGGGGGACCTCCGAGCAGTACTTC
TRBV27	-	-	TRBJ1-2	CASSLSVGPYGYTF	TGTGCCAGCAGTTTATCAGTTGGACCTTATGGCTACACCTTC
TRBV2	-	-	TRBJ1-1	CASSVTGTEAFF	TGTGCCAGCAGTGTAACGGGTACTGAAGCTTTCTTT
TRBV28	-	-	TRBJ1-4	CASSGQRGKLFF	TGTGCCAGCAGCGGACAAAGGGGAAAACTGTTTTTT
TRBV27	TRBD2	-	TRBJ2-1	CASSFFSGGTYNEQFF	TGTGCCAGCAGTTTCTTTAGCGGGGGGACCTACAATGAGCAGTTCTTC
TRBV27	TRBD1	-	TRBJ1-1	CASSSQQGAGEAFF	TGTGCCAGCAGTTCCCAACAGGGGGCGGGTGAAGCTTTCTTT
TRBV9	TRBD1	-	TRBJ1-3	CASTWGQSSGNTIYF	TGTGCCAGCACCTGGGGACAGTCCTCTGGAAACACCATATATTTT
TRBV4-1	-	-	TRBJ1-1	CASSQDLGKQNTEAFF	TGCGCCAGCAGCCAAGATCTGGGGAAACAGAACACTGAAGCTTTCTTT
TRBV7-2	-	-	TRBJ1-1	CASSSDPGLKAFF	TGTGCCAGCAGCTCTGACCCGGGGCTAAAGGCTTTCTTT
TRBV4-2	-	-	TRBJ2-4	CASSHGGNIQYF	TGTGCCAGCAGCCATGGGGGAAACATTCAGTACTTC
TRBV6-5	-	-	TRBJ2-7	CASSPDWLSYEQYF	TGTGCCAGCAGCCCGGACTGGCTCTCCTACGAGCAGTACTTC
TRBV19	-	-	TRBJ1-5	CASSKPPASVDQPQHF	TGTGCCAGTAGTAAACCCCCTGCCAGCGTGGATCAGCCCCAGCATTTT
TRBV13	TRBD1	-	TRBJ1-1	CASSFDLTGGTEAFF	TGTGCCAGCAGCTTCGATCTAACAGGGGGAACTGAAGCTTTCTTT
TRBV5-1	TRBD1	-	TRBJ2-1	CASSSGGVSYNEQFF	TGCGCCAGCAGCTCAGGGGGCGTGTCCTACAATGAGCAGTTCTTC